Shown below are 6 T cell receptor beta chains from a single sample sequenced in a study of blood T cell repertoires in COVID-19. TCRdb's copy holds only in-frame clones and misses some; the assay was immunoSEQ multiplex PCR. The sample has roughly 250,000 clones, 65% to 85% seen once. Sequences were obtained from peripheral blood. Receptors were obtained from a woman aged 35 to 49 with active or convalescent COVID-19.

The CDR3 protein is CASSYSNRGVETQYF. In DNA, the CDR3 is TGTGCCAGCAGTTACTCGAACCGGGGAGTGGAGACCCAGTACTTC. This chain connects TRBV6-5 to TRBJ2-5, with D perhaps TRBD2 (5 bases). Trimming took 0 bases from V and 5 from J, leaving 13 bases between them. Per germline, CDR1 MNHEY and CDR2 SVGAGI. The length of the CDR3 is 15 residues.

The chain couples TRBV24-1 to TRBJ1-2; possibly TRBD1 for D (6 bases). Germline V gives CDR1 KGHDR, CDR2 SFDVKD. The CDR3 totals 18 residues. V was trimmed by 1 base and J by 2 bases, leaving 19 bases between them. Here the CDR3 DNA reads TGTGCCACCAGTGATTTTCGGGACAACGGCGGTGGGAACTATGGCTACACCTTC. Its protein is CATSDFRDNGGGNYGYTF.

This CDR3 is CASSWEQGVGETQYF. The CDR3 region has the DNA TGTGCCAGCAGCTGGGAACAGGGGGTTGGGGAGACCCAGTACTTC. The V call is TRBV6-2 or TRBV6-3, the J call TRBJ2-5, with TRBD1 matching over 8 bases. Germline V gene lookup returns CDR1 MNHEY and CDR2 SVGEGT. The CDR3 covers 15 residues. Unmatched junction bases numbered 11, after V lost 6 bases and J lost 5 bases.

The chain is built from TRBV12-3 or TRBV12-4 and TRBJ1-2, with D possibly matching TRBD1 (5 bases). V lost 7 bases, J lost 4 bases, and 13 bases lay in between. CDR3 length: 13 amino acids. The CDR3 protein is CASTMGGIYGYTF. CDR3 DNA: TGTGCCAGCACTATGGGGGGAATCTATGGCTACACCTTC.

The gene calls are TRBV10-1 and TRBJ1-5, with D maybe TRBD1 (5 bases). CDR1 and CDR2 (germline): WNHNN, SYGVQD (reference sequence). Trimming removed 4 bases at V and 0 bases at J, with 19 bases between. This CDR3 region has 18 residues. CDR3 nucleotide sequence: TGCGCCAGCAGTGTAGGCTATAGGGGCTCCCATAGCAATCAGCCCCAGCATTTT. Protein: CASSVGYRGSHSNQPQHF.

This clone was picked up a small number of times. The CDR3 protein is CASSLMVSGGELFF. In DNA form, the CDR3 reads TGTGCCAGCAGCTTAATGGTCTCAGGGGGGGAGCTGTTTTTT. This chain links TRBV7-3 with TRBJ2-2; possibly TRBD1 for D (5 bases). Per germline, CDR1 SGHTA and CDR2 FQGTGA. This CDR3 is 14 amino acids long. The ends were cut back, 1 base at V and 8 bases at J, with 11 bases in the middle.